This T cell receptor beta chain emerged from a study of T cell responses to AZD1222 COVID-19 vaccine. Study outcomes and limitations: Only a handful of AZD1222 recipients were seropositive at baseline. A rise in Spike-specific TCR breadth and depth followed two AZD1222 doses. White British donors predominated, females outnumbered males, and clonal diversity was possibly underestimated.

Turning to this clone: Its antigen is currently unknown.

Germline CDR1 is LNHDA and CDR2 is SQIVND (reference sequence). V was trimmed by 6 bases and J by 5 bases, leaving 20 bases between them. CDR3 length: 15 amino acids. This table comes from immunoSEQ multiplex PCR, and its TCRdb copy is limited to in-frame clones, with some not included. The sample has more than 90,000 clones, 80% to 90% seen once. This rearrangement joins TRBV19 to TRBJ2-7, with D tentatively TRBD1 or TRBD2 (5 bases each). This sample comprised peripheral blood, obtained 28 days after the second AZD1222 dose. This receptor was taken from an adult who received the AZD1222 COVID-19 vaccine. CDR3 protein: CASSVIATAMDEQYF. CDR3 DNA: TGTGCCAGTAGCGTTATAGCGACAGCCATGGACGAGCAGTACTTC.